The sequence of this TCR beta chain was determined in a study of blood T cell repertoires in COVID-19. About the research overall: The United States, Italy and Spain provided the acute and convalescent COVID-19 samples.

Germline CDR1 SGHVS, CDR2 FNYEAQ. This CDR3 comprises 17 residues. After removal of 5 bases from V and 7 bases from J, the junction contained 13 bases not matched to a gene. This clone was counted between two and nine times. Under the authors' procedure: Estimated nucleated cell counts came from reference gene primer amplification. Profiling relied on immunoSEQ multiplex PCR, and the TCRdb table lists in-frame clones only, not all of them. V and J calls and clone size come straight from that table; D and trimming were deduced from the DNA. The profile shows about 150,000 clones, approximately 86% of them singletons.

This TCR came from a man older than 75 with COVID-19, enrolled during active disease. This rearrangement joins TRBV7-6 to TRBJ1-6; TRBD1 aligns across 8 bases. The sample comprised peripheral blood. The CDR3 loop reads CASSPNPGGAENSPLHF. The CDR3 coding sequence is TGTGCCAGCAGCCCGAATCCAGGGGGCGCGGAGAATTCACCCCTCCACTTT.